Listed below are T cell receptor beta chains from one sample, sequenced in a study of blood T cell repertoires in COVID-19. Clones were read by immunoSEQ multiplex PCR, and TCRdb kept only the in-frame ones, dropping some. The sample lists around 360,000 clones; 87% were seen once. Sequencing was carried out using peripheral blood. The receptors were gathered from a woman younger than 45 with COVID-19, enrolled during active disease. CDR3s include the opening cysteine and the closing phenylalanine or tryptophan. The order of the fields is clone size, J gene, D gene, V gene, CDR3 DNA, CDR3 protein. D genes are given only for firm matches. The size of a clone is reported for some rows only, either as once, few or many, or as a class for expanded clones.

NA,TRBJ2-3,TRBD2,TRBV7-9,TGTGCCAGCAGCGCCATCATTAGCGGGAGGGCCGGAGATACGCAGTATTTT,CASSAIISGRAGDTQYF
NA,TRBJ2-2,TRBD1,TRBV9,TGTGCCAGCAGCGCTACAGGGGGAGTCGGGGAGCTGTTTTTT,CASSATGGVGELFF
NA,TRBJ2-6,NA,TRBV19,TGTGCCAGTAGTATAGGACACTCTGGGGCCAACGTCCTGACTTTC,CASSIGHSGANVLTF
few,TRBJ2-1,NA,TRBV29-1,TGCAGCGTTGAAGTAGAAATAAATGAGCAGTTCTTC,CSVEVEINEQFF
NA,TRBJ2-3,NA,TRBV28,TGTGCCAGCAGCCGTACCGCCTCAGGGTTCACAGATACGCAGTATTTT,CASSRTASGFTDTQYF
NA,TRBJ2-7,TRBD2,TRBV5-1,TGCGCCAGCAGCTCGACCGGGACTAGCGGGATCGCAAAAACCGGGTACGAGCAGTACTTC,CASSSTGTSGIAKTGYEQYF
NA,TRBJ2-5,NA,TRBV4-2,TGTGCCAGCAGCCAAGATTTCCAGGGCTTAGAAGAGACCCAGTACTTC,CASSQDFQGLEETQYF
NA,TRBJ1-5,NA,TRBV11-2,TGTGCCAGCAGCTTAGTAGGAGGCTGGGGTGTGGGCGGCAATCAGCCCCAGCATTTT,CASSLVGGWGVGGNQPQHF
NA,TRBJ2-2,NA,TRBV10-2,TGCGCCAGCAGTTCAGCGAGAGCGAACACCGGGGAGCTGTTTTTT,CASSSARANTGELFF
few,TRBJ1-5,NA,TRBV2,TGTGCCAGCAGCCTACGGGGAAAGCCCCAGCATTTT,CASSLRGKPQHF
NA,TRBJ2-3,NA,TRBV2,TGTGCCAGCAGTTCTGGCAGGAACACAGATACGCAGTATTTT,CASSSGRNTDTQYF
NA,TRBJ2-7,NA,TRBV12-3/TRBV12-4,TGTGCCAGCAGTCGCGTAAGGAGCTACGAGCAGTACTTC,CASSRVRSYEQYF
NA,TRBJ2-7,TRBD2,TRBV19,TGTGCCAGTAGTGTCCAACTAGCGGGACCGTCTCACGAGCAGTACTTC,CASSVQLAGPSHEQYF
NA,TRBJ2-7,NA,TRBV7-9,TGTGCCAGCAGCCGGGGAGTTATGCACGAGCAGTACTTC,CASSRGVMHEQYF
NA,TRBJ2-7,TRBD1,TRBV6-2/TRBV6-3,TGTGCCAGCAGTGGCCTTGGGACAGGGTCCTACGAGCAGTACTTC,CASSGLGTGSYEQYF
NA,TRBJ1-2,TRBD1,TRBV9,TGTGCCAGCAGCGCCCCCGGGGAATGGGGGACAGACTATGGCTACACCTTC,CASSAPGEWGTDYGYTF
NA,TRBJ2-7,TRBD1,TRBV7-6,TGTGCCAGCAGCGGGGGACAGGATTTCTCCTACGAGCAGTACTTC,CASSGGQDFSYEQYF
NA,TRBJ1-3,TRBD1,TRBV2,TGTGCCAGCAGTGAGCGGACAGGGAGAAACACCATATATTTT,CASSERTGRNTIYF
NA,TRBJ2-1,TRBD2,TRBV5-1,TGCGCCAGCAGGCGAGACCGGGACTACGGAAATGAGCAGTTCTTC,CASRRDRDYGNEQFF
NA,TRBJ1-4,NA,TRBV4-2,TGTGCCAGCAGCCAAGTGGGCAGCTCTAATGAAAAACTGTTTTTT,CASSQVGSSNEKLFF
NA,TRBJ1-5,NA,TRBV4-3,TGCGCCAGCAGCCAAGAGACGACAGGCCCTAATCAGCCCCAGCATTTT,CASSQETTGPNQPQHF
many,TRBJ1-5,NA,TRBV14,TGTGCCAGCAGCCTTCTTAATCAGCCCCAGCATTTT,CASSLLNQPQHF
NA,TRBJ1-5,NA,TRBV12-3/TRBV12-4,TGTGCCAGCAGTTTTGGGGGCGGACAGCCCCAGCATTTT,CASSFGGGQPQHF
NA,TRBJ2-3,NA,TRBV7-3,TGTGCCAGCAGCTTATTATCGCGAGGTCTCTCTACAGATACGCAGTATTTT,CASSLLSRGLSTDTQYF
NA,TRBJ1-4,NA,TRBV2,TGTGCCAGCAGTGAAGCTAAGGGGGCAACTAATGAAAAACTGTTTTTT,CASSEAKGATNEKLFF
NA,TRBJ2-1,TRBD2,TRBV4-1,TGCGCCTGGCCGGGAGGTGACTACAATGAGCAGTTCTTC,CAWPGGDYNEQFF
NA,TRBJ1-2,NA,TRBV3-1/TRBV3-2,TGTGCCAGCAGCCAAGGACAGAATGGCTACACCTTC,CASSQGQNGYTF
NA,TRBJ2-5,TRBD2,TRBV5-5,TGTGCCAGCAGCGGATTAGCGGGGGGGTACCAAGAGACCCAGTACTTC,CASSGLAGGYQETQYF
few,TRBJ2-1,NA,TRBV4-2,TGTGCCAGCAGCCAAGGGCCTGAGCAGTTCTTC,CASSQGPEQFF